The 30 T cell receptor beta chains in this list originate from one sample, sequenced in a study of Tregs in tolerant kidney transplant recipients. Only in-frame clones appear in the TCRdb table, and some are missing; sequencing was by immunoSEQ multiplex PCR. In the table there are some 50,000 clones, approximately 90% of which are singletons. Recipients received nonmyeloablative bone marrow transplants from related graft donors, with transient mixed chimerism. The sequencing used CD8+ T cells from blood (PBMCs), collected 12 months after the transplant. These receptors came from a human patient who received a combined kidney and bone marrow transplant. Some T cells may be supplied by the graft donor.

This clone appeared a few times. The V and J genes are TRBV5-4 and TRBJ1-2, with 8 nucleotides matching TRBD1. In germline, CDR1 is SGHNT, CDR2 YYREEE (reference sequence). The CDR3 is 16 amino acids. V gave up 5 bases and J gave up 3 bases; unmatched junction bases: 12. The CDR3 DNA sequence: TGTGCCAGCAGTTACTCGATGACAGGGGAATACTATGGCTACACCTTC. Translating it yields CASSYSMTGEYYGYTF. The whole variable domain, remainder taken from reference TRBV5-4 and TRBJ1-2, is ETGVTQSPTHLIKTRGQQVTLRCSSQSGHNTVSWYQQALGQGPQFIFQYYREEENGRGNFPPRFSGLQFPNYSSELNVNALELDDSALYLCASSYSMTGEYYGYTFGSGTRLTVV.

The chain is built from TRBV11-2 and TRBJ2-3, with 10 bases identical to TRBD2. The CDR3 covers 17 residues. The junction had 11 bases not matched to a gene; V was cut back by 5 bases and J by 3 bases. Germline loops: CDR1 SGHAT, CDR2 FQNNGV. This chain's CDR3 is CASSQLTTSGWTDTQYF. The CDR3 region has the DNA TGTGCCAGCAGCCAGCTCACGACTAGCGGGTGGACAGATACGCAGTATTTT.

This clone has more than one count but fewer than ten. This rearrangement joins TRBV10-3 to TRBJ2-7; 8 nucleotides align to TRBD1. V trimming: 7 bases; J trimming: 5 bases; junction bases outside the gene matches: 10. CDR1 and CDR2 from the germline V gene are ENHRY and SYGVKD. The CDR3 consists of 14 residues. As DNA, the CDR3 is TGTGCCATCACCTCAGGGGGCTCTGGAAACGAGCAGTACTTC. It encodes CAITSGGSGNEQYF.

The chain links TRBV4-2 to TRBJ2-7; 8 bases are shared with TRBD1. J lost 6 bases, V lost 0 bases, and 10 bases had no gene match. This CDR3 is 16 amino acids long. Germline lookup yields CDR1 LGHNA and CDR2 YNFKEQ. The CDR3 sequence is CASSQEGGQGFIEQYF. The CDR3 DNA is TGTGCCAGCAGCCAAGAAGGAGGACAGGGATTTATCGAGCAGTACTTC.

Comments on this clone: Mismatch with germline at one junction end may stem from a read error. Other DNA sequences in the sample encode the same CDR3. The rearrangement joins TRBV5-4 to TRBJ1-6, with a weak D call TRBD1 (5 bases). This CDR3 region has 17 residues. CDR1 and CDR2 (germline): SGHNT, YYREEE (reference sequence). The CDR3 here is CASSPTGGLGPNSPLHF. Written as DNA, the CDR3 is TGTGCCAGCAGCCCGACCGGGGGACTGGGACCTAATTCCCCCCTCCACTTT.

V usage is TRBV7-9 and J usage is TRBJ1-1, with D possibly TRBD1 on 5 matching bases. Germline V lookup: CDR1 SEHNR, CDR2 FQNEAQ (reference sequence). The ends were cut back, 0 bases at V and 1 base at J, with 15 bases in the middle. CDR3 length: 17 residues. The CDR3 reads CASSLALVTGGNTEAFF. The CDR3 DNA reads TGTGCCAGCAGCTTAGCGCTAGTTACAGGCGGGAACACTGAAGCTTTCTTT. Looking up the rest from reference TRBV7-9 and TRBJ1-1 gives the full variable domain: DTGVSQNPRHKITKRGQNVTFRCDPISEHNRLYWYRQTLGQGPEFLTYFQNEAQLEKSRLLSDRFSAERPKGSFSTLEIQRTEQGDSAMYLCASSLALVTGGNTEAFFGQGTRLTVV.

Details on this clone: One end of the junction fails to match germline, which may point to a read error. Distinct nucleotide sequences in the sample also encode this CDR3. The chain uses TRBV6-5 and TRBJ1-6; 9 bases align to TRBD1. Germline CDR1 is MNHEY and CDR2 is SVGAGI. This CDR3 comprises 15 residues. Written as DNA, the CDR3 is TGTGCCAGCAGCTTTGGGACAGGGTTTAATTCCCCCCTCCACTTT. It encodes CASSFGTGFNSPLHF.

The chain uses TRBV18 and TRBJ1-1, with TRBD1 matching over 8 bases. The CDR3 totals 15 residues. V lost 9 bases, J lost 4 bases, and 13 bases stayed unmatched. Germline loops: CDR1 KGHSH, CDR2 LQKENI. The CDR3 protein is CASSRGPDGSTEAFF. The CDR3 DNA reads TGTGCCAGTTCCAGGGGGCCGGATGGAAGCACTGAAGCTTTCTTT.

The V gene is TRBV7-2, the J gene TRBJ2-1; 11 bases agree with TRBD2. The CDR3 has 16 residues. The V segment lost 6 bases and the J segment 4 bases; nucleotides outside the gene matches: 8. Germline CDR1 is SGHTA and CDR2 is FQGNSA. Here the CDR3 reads CASRPLAGGLYNEQFF. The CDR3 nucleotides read TGTGCCAGCAGACCCCTAGCGGGGGGCCTTTACAATGAGCAGTTCTTC.

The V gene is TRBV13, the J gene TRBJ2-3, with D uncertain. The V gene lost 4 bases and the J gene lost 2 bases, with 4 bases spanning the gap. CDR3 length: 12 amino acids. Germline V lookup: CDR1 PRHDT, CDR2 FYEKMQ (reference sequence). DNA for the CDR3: TGTGCCAGCAGCTCCCTCACAGATACGCAGTATTTT. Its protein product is CASSSLTDTQYF.

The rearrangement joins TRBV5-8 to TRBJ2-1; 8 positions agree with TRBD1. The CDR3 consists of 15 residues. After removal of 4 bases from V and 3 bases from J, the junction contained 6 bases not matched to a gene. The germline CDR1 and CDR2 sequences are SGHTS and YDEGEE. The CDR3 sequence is CASSKPGQVYNEQFF. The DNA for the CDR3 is TGTGCCAGCAGCAAGCCGGGACAGGTCTACAATGAGCAGTTCTTC.

The CDR3 protein is CASTPGTPGYNEQFF. As DNA, the CDR3 is TGTGCCAGCACCCCTGGAACCCCGGGCTACAATGAGCAGTTCTTC. The gene calls are TRBV2 and TRBJ2-1; D ambiguous. V lost 7 bases and J 3 bases, leaving 16 bases between the germline ends. The CDR3 loop spans 15 amino acids. CDR1 is SNHLY and CDR2 is FYNNEI in the germline V gene.

DNA for the CDR3: TGTGCCAGTAATGTCGCGGCTAGCGGACCCTACGAGCAGTACTTC. Protein sequence: CASNVAASGPYEQYF. The chain carries TRBV19 and TRBJ2-7, with TRBD2 matching 7 bases. Trimming at V came to 7 bases and at J to 2 bases, leaving 11 bases not matched to a gene. Germline loops: CDR1 LNHDA, CDR2 SQIVND (reference sequence). The length of the CDR3 is 15 residues.

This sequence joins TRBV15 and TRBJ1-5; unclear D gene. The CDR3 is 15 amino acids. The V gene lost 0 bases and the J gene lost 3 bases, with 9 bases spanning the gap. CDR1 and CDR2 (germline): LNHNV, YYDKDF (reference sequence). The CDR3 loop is CATSRERVFNQPQHF. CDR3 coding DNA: TGTGCCACCAGCAGAGAGCGGGTTTTCAATCAGCCCCAGCATTTT.

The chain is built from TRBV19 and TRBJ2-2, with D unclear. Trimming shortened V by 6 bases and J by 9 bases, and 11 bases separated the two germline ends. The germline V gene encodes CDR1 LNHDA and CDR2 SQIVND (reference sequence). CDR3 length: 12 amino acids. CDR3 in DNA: TGTGCCAGTAGCCTAGGTTTTCGGGAGCTGTTTTTT. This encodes CASSLGFRELFF.

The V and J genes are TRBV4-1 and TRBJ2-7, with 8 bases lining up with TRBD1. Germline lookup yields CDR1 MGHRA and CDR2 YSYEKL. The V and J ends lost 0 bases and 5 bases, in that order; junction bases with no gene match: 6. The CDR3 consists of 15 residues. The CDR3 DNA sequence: TGCGCCAGCAGCCAAGAGGACAGGGTGGTGGACGAGCAGTACTTC. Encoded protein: CASSQEDRVVDEQYF.

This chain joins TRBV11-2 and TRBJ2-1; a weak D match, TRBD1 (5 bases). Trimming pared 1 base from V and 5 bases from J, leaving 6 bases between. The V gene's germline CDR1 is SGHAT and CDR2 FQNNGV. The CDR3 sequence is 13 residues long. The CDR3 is CASSLGTHNEQFF. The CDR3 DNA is TGTGCCAGCAGCTTAGGGACACACAATGAGCAGTTCTTC.

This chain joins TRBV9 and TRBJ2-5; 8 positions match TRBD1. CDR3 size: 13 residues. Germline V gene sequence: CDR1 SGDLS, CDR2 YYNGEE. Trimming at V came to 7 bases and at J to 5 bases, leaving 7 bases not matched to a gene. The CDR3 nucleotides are TGTGCCAGCCCACAGGGGGTAAGGGAGACCCAGTACTTC. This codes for CASPQGVRETQYF.

The CDR3 DNA reads as TGTGCCAGTCAGGTCACAGGGGGCACCTACGAGCAGTACTTC. Protein sequence: CASQVTGGTYEQYF. V gene TRBV19 combines with J gene TRBJ2-7; 9 bases match TRBD1. The CDR3 is 14 amino acids. In germline, CDR1 is LNHDA, CDR2 SQIVND (reference sequence). Losses at the gene ends were 8 bases for V and 2 bases for J; bases not matched to a gene: 7.

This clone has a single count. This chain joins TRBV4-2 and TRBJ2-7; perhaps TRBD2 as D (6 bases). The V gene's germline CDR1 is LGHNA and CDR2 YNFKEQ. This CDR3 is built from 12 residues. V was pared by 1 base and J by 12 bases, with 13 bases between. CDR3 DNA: TGTGCCAGCAGCCAAGTTATCGGGACTGTGTACTTC. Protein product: CASSQVIGTVYF.

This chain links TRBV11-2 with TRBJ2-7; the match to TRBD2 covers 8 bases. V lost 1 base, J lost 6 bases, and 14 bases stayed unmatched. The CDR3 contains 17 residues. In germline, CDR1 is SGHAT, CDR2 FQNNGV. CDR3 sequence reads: CASSLGPSGQRGIEQYF. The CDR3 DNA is TGTGCCAGCAGCTTAGGGCCTAGCGGGCAACGGGGTATCGAGCAGTACTTC.

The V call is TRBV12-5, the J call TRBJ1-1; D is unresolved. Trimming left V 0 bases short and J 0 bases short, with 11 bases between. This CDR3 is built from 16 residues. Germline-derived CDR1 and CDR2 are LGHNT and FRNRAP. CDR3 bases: TGTGCTAGTGGTTTGGTACTCGGGGTGCTGAACACTGAAGCTTTCTTT. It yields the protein CASGLVLGVLNTEAFF.

The CDR3 protein is CASSEIRGTAQETQYF. The CDR3 DNA sequence: TGTGCCAGCAGTGAAATCCGGGGGACAGCACAAGAGACCCAGTACTTC. This rearrangement joins TRBV6-1 to TRBJ2-5, with TRBD1 as a possible D gene (7 bases). V was clipped by 2 bases and J by 2 bases, with 15 bases between them. The CDR3 covers 16 residues. The germline gives CDR1 MNHNS, CDR2 SASEGT.

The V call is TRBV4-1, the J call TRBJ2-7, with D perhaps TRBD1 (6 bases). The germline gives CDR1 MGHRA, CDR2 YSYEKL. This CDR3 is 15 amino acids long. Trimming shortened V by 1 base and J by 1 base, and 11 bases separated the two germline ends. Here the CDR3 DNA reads TGCGCCAGCAGCCAAGTGGCAGGGGCATCCTACGAGCAGTACTTC. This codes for CASSQVAGASYEQYF.

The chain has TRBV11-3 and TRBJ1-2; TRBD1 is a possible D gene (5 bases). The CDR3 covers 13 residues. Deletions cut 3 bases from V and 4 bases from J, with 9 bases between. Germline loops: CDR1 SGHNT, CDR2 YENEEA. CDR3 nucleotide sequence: TGTGCCAGCAGCTTTGGCGGGACCTATGGCTACACCTTC. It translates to CASSFGGTYGYTF.

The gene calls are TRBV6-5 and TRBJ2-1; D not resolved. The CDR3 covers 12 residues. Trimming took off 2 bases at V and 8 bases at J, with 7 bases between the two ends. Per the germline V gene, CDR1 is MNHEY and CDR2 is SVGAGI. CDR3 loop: CASSYGDHEQFF. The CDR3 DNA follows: TGTGCCAGCAGTTACGGAGATCATGAGCAGTTCTTC.

CDR3 in amino acids: CASSSTGVGAYNEQFF. The CDR3 coding sequence is TGTGCCAGCAGCTCGACAGGGGTGGGGGCCTACAATGAGCAGTTCTTC. The chain links TRBV7-9 to TRBJ2-1, with 8 bases identical to TRBD1. V gave up 4 bases and J gave up 2 bases; unmatched junction bases: 7. CDR3 length equals 16 residues. The germline gives CDR1 SEHNR, CDR2 FQNEAQ (reference sequence).

CDR3 region: CASSQLQTGAALANYGYTF. The CDR3 DNA reads as TGTGCCAGCAGCCAACTACAGACAGGGGCCGCCCTAGCTAACTATGGCTACACCTTC. The chain links TRBV5-6 to TRBJ1-2; 8 bases agree with TRBD1. The germline V gene has CDR1 SGHDT and CDR2 YYEEEE. This CDR3 region has 19 residues. J was trimmed by 0 bases and V by 4 bases; bases with no gene match: 17. The full variable domain, rest sourced from reference TRBV5-6 and TRBJ1-2, is DAGVTQSPTHLIKTRGQQVTLRCSPKSGHDTVSWYQQALGQGPQFIFQYYEEEERQRGNFPDRFSGHQFPNYSSELNVNALLLGDSALYLCASSQLQTGAALANYGYTFGSGTRLTVV.

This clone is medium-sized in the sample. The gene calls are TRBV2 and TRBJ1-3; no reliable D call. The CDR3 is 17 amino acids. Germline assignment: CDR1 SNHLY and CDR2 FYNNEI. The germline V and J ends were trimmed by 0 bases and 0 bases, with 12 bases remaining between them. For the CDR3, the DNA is TGTGCCAGCAGTGAAGCGCTTCCGGGAGACTCTGGAAACACCATATATTTT. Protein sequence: CASSEALPGDSGNTIYF.

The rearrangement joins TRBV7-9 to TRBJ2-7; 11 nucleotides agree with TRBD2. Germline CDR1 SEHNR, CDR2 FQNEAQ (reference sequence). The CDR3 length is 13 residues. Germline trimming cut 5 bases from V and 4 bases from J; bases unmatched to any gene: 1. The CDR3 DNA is TGTGCCAGCAGCCGGACTAGCGGGTACGAGCAGTACTTC. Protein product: CASSRTSGYEQYF.